The present T cell receptor (beta chain) was sequenced within a study of early T cells in non-severe SARS-CoV-2 infection. Via MiXCR, TCRdb re-called the 5' RACE reads, giving one row per CDR3 protein. The sample has approximately 27,000 distinct CDR3 sequences, 4.6% seen once. This clonotype was seen at least ten times. This TCR came from an adult who was a healthcare worker with PCR-confirmed SARS-CoV-2 infection or an uninfected control (not recorded which). What was sequenced was whole blood.

The CDR3 nucleotides read TGCAGTGCTAGCAAATCGGGACTCTCCTACAATGAGCAGTTCTTC. Its translation is CSASKSGLSYNEQFF. The chain combines TRBV20-1 with TRBJ2-1, with TRBD2 as a possible D gene (6 bases). Germline CDR1 DFQATT, CDR2 SNEGSKA (reference sequence). The CDR3 has 15 residues. Trimming pared 3 bases from V and 0 bases from J, leaving 12 bases between.